This is a list of T cell receptor beta chains from one sample in a study of spatial heterogeneity in lung cancer. TCRdb analysed the 5' RACE reads with MiXCR anew, one entry per CDR3 protein. This table has approximately 11,000 distinct CDR3 sequences, approximately 7.9% appearing once. The sequencing here drew on lung tumor tissue, taken at surgery. The receptor source for this set is a female donor with early-stage non-small cell lung cancer. The CDR3 runs from the conserved cysteine through the conserved F or W. The D gene is left open where the match is weak. Clone size appears in some rows only: once, few, many, or a class for an expanded clone.

>TRBV5-4|NA|TRBJ2-1|NA
CASSLYGGREQFF
TGTGCCAGCAGCTTGTACGGGGGTCGCGAGCAGTTCTTC
>TRBV11-1|many|TRBJ2-3|TRBD1
CASTADPRGDTQYF
TGTGCCAGCACCGCGGACCCCAGGGGGGATACGCAGTATTTT
>TRBV6-1|many|TRBJ1-4|TRBD1
CASSPGGAGGKKLFF
TGTGCCAGCAGTCCGGGCGGGGCAGGGGGAAAAAAACTGTTTTTT
>TRBV28|many|TRBJ1-6|NA
CASSLSDALGSLDSPLHF
TGTGCCAGCAGTTTATCCGACGCGCTAGGGAGCCTTGATTCACCCCTCCACTTT
>TRBV20-1|many|TRBJ1-6|TRBD1
CSATGDREGSPLHF
TGCAGTGCTACGGGGGACAGGGAAGGGTCACCCCTCCACTTT
>TRBV7-9|many|TRBJ1-1|NA
CASSSRAGAAAEAFF
TGTGCCAGCAGTTCAAGGGCTGGGGCAGCGGCTGAAGCTTTCTTT
>TRBV6-1|many|TRBJ2-5|TRBD1
CASSAPGTEKQETQYF
TGTGCCAGCAGTGCCCCCGGGACAGAAAAGCAAGAGACCCAGTACTTC
>TRBV28|many|TRBJ1-5|NA
CASSWEGSQPQHF
TGTGCCAGCAGTTGGGAGGGTAGCCAGCCCCAGCATTTT
>TRBV19|many|TRBJ1-2|TRBD1
CASTPGGGSGYTF
TGTGCCAGTACCCCCGGAGGGGGCTCGGGCTACACCTTC
>TRBV4-1|many|TRBJ2-4|NA
CASSQEGGGRNIQYF
TGCGCCAGCAGCCAAGAAGGAGGAGGGAGGAACATTCAGTACTTC
>TRBV5-1|few|TRBJ1-6|TRBD1
CASSPTGNLRNSPLHF
TGCGCCAGCAGCCCGACAGGGAACCTCCGCAATTCACCCCTCCACTTT
>TRBV15|many|TRBJ1-2|TRBD1
CATSRLGTGAPGDNYGYTF
TGTGCCACCAGCAGGTTGGGGACAGGGGCGCCGGGGGATAACTATGGCTACACCTTC
>TRBV28|few|TRBJ1-3|NA
CASSPPMRGVGRGNTIYF
TGTGCCAGCAGTCCGCCGATGAGGGGCGTCGGGAGGGGAAACACCATATATTTT
>TRBV6-5|many|TRBJ2-1|NA
CAIEPTARRGRPNEQFF
TGTGCCATAGAGCCGACGGCGAGGCGAGGCCGCCCCAATGAGCAGTTCTTC
>TRBV6-5|NA|TRBJ2-1|TRBD2
CASSRLAGGTMGEQFF
TGTGCCAGCAGTCGACTAGCGGGGGGAACTATGGGTGAGCAGTTCTTC
>TRBV7-9|many|TRBJ2-7|TRBD1
CASSPFGGQGANEQYF
TGTGCCAGCAGCCCCTTTGGCGGCCAGGGGGCCAACGAGCAGTACTTC
>TRBV20-1|many|TRBJ2-7|NA
CSAPKDGSYSYEQYF
TGCAGTGCTCCGAAGGACGGGAGTTACTCCTACGAGCAGTACTTC
>TRBV2|medium-sized|TRBJ1-6|NA
CASKVSGAYNSPLHF
TGTGCCAGTAAAGTGTCGGGCGCGTATAATTCACCCCTCCACTTT
>TRBV3-1|NA|TRBJ2-1|NA
CASSPELAVNEQFF
TGTGCCAGCAGCCCAGAGTTGGCCGTCAATGAGCAGTTCTTC
>TRBV25-1|medium-sized|TRBJ1-2|NA
CASSESGVRGYTF
TGTGCCAGCAGTGAATCAGGGGTTCGTGGCTACACCTTC
>TRBV12-3/TRBV12-4|many|TRBJ2-2|NA
CASSPRAALGGELFF
TGTGCCAGCAGCCCCCGGGCGGCCCTAGGAGGGGAGCTGTTTTTT
>TRBV30|few|TRBJ1-2|NA
CAWGKMTERYTF
TGTGCCTGGGGTAAAATGACAGAGCGCTACACCTTC
>TRBV4-2|many|TRBJ2-2|TRBD2
CASSREGLGNTGELFF
TGTGCCAGCAGCCGGGAGGGACTAGGGAACACCGGGGAGCTGTTTTTT
>TRBV27|many|TRBJ2-2|NA
CASSREGGKTGELFF
TGTGCCAGCAGTCGAGAGGGAGGAAAAACCGGGGAGCTGTTTTTT
>TRBV6-6|medium-sized|TRBJ2-5|NA
CASSPGGETQYF
TGTGCCAGCAGTCCCGGTGGAGAGACCCAGTACTTC
>TRBV20-1|few|TRBJ1-1|NA
CSAWGEANTEAFF
TGCAGTGCTTGGGGGGAGGCGAACACTGAAGCTTTCTTT
>TRBV6-5|medium-sized|TRBJ2-2|TRBD1
CASSYRGTGAGTGELFF
TGTGCCAGCAGTTACAGAGGGACAGGGGCGGGCACCGGGGAGCTGTTTTTT
>TRBV20-1|many|TRBJ2-5|NA
CSARVDRQQETQYF
TGCAGTGCTAGAGTTGACAGGCAGCAAGAGACCCAGTACTTC
>TRBV24-1|medium-sized|TRBJ1-1|TRBD1
CATSDFNRGPTEAFF
TGTGCCACCAGTGATTTCAACAGGGGTCCCACTGAAGCTTTCTTT
>TRBV20-1|medium-sized|TRBJ2-3|TRBD2
CSATGTSGVLDTQYF
TGCAGTGCGACAGGGACTAGCGGGGTTTTGGATACGCAGTATTTT
>TRBV28|medium-sized|TRBJ1-5|NA
CASSLRPVGPSSNQPQHF
TGTGCCAGCAGTTTAAGGCCCGTCGGGCCCAGTAGCAATCAGCCCCAGCATTTT